This TCR beta chain was profiled in a study of CD8+CD57+ T cells in acquired aplastic anemia. TCR beta VDJ and CDR3 were profiled, and genomic DNA was the template. One entry per CDR3 protein results from TCRdb running MiXCR on the reads. The sample yields 400,000 to 450,000 distinct CDR3 sequences, under 80% seen once. This clonotype came up many times. Antigen: not known. The CDR3 totals 14 residues. Germline lookup yields CDR1 DFQATT and CDR2 SNEGSKA (reference sequence). The ends were cut back, 0 bases at V and 0 bases at J, with 8 bases in the middle. Broader study findings: A set of about 30 CD8+ CDR3 sequences was shared between patients and controls, and these sequences appeared highly expressed in patients.

The sample comprised sorted CD4+, CD8+, or CD8+CD57+ T cells (not recorded which) from PBMCs. The sequence derives from a human donor in good health, serving as a control. The rearrangement uses TRBV20-1 and TRBJ1-2; D gene uncertain. The CDR3 is CSARDQRANYGYTF. The DNA for the CDR3 is TGCAGTGCTAGAGATCAGAGGGCTAACTATGGCTACACCTTC.